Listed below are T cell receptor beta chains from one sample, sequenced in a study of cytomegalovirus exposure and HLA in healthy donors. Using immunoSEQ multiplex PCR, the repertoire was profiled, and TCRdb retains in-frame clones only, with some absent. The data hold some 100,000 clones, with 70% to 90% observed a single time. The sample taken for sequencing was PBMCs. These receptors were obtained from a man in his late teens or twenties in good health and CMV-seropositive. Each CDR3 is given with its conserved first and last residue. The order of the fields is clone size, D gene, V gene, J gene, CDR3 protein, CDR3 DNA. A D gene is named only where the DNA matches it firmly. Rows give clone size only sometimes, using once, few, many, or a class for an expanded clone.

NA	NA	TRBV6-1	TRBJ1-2	CASSETGFYGYTF	TGTGCCAGCAGCGAAACAGGGTTCTATGGCTACACCTTC
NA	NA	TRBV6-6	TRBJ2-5	CASSYSLQTGQETQYF	TGTGCCAGCAGTTACTCCCTACAGACAGGACAAGAGACCCAGTACTTC
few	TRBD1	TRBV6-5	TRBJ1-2	CASRTGQDYGYTF	TGTGCCAGCAGAACGGGACAGGACTATGGCTACACCTTC
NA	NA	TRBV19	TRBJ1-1	CASSTSRVTEAFF	TGTGCCAGTAGTACCTCGAGGGTCACTGAAGCTTTCTTT
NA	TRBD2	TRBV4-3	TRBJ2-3	CASSQVSGGATDTQYF	TGCGCCAGCAGCCAAGTCTCCGGGGGGGCCACAGATACGCAGTATTTT
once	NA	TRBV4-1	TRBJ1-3	CASSQDPGFRASGNTIYF	TGCGCCAGCAGCCAAGATCCGGGATTTAGGGCGTCTGGAAACACCATATATTTT
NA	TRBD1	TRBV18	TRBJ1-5	CASSPTGEQPQHF	TGTGCCAGCTCACCGACAGGGGAACAGCCCCAGCATTTT
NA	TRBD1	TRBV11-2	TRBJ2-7	CASSPTGTSSYEQYF	TGTGCCAGCAGCCCGACAGGGACAAGCTCCTACGAGCAGTACTTC
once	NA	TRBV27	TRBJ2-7	CASSLSGGFSYEQYF	TGTGCCAGCAGCTTAAGTGGGGGGTTCTCCTACGAGCAGTACTTC
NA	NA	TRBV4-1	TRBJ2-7	CASSHGLDRSYEQYF	TGCGCCAGCAGCCATGGACTGGACAGATCCTACGAGCAGTACTTC
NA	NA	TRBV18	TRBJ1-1	CASSQANTEAFF	TGTGCCAGCTCACAAGCGAACACTGAAGCTTTCTTT
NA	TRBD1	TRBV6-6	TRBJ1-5	CASSERQGGNQPQHF	TGTGCCAGCAGTGAGCGACAGGGGGGCAATCAGCCCCAGCATTTT
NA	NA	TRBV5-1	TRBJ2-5	CASSLAVVAGYQMKTQYF	TGCGCCAGCAGCTTGGCGGTCGTGGCGGGCTATCAGATGAAGACCCAGTACTTC
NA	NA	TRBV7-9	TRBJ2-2	CASSLDIGTGELFF	TGTGCCAGCAGCTTAGATATCGGCACCGGGGAGCTGTTTTTT
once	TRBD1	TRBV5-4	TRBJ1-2	CASSLKPGQGSYGYTF	TGTGCCAGCAGCTTAAAGCCGGGACAGGGGAGCTATGGCTACACCTTC
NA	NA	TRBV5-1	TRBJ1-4	CASSHAPGFDEKLFF	TGCGCCAGCAGCCACGCCCCAGGGTTCGATGAAAAACTGTTTTTT
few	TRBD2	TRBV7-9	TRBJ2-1	CASRDYYNEQFF	TGTGCCAGCCGGGACTACTACAATGAGCAGTTCTTC
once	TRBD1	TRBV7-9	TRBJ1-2	CASSLSPGQGDLSYGYTF	TGTGCCAGCAGCTTAAGCCCGGGACAGGGGGACCTTAGCTATGGCTACACCTTC
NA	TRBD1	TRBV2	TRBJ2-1	CASQIGQGLNEQFF	TGTGCCAGCCAAATCGGACAGGGGTTGAATGAGCAGTTCTTC
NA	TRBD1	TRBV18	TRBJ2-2	CASSYQGTANTGELFF	TGTGCCAGCTCCTACCAAGGGACAGCGAACACCGGGGAGCTGTTTTTT
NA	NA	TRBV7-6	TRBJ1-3	CASSPGVLTSSGNTIYF	TGTGCCAGCAGCCCTGGCGTATTGACTAGCTCTGGAAACACCATATATTTT
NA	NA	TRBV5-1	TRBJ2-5	CASKSGGDQETQYF	TGCGCCAGTAAGTCCGGCGGTGACCAAGAGACCCAGTACTTC
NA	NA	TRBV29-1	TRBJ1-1	CSVGEKPNTEAFF	TGCAGCGTTGGGGAGAAGCCGAACACTGAAGCTTTCTTT
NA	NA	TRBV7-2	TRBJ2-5	CASSLEFLGLGGKETQYF	TGTGCCAGCAGCTTAGAATTTCTGGGACTGGGGGGAAAAGAGACCCAGTACTTC
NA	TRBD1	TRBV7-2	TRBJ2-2	CASSLDVRGLTGELFF	TGTGCCAGCAGCTTAGACGTCAGGGGGTTAACCGGGGAGCTGTTTTTT
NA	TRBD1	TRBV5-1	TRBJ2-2	CASSFLTGGTGELFF	TGCGCCAGCAGCTTTCTGACAGGGGGCACCGGGGAGCTGTTTTTT
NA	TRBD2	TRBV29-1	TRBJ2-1	CSSDRVGSGAYNEQFF	TGCAGCTCGGACCGGGTCGGTAGCGGGGCCTACAATGAGCAGTTCTTC
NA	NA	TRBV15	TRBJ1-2	CATSKRKQEYGYTF	TGTGCCACCTCCAAGAGAAAACAGGAGTATGGCTACACCTTC
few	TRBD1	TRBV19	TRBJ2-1	CASSILQGAYEQFF	TGTGCCAGTAGTATTCTTCAGGGGGCTTATGAGCAGTTCTTC
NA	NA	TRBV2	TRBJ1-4	CASSRQGSTNEKLFF	TGTGCCAGCAGTAGGCAGGGCTCAACTAATGAAAAACTGTTTTTT
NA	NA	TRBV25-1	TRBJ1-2	CASSDRLRGNYGYTF	TGTGCCAGCAGTGATAGATTGCGGGGGAACTATGGCTACACCTTC
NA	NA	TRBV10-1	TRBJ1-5	CASSENSYQPQHF	TGCGCCAGCAGTGAGAACAGCTATCAGCCCCAGCATTTT
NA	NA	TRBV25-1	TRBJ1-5	CASRLGNQPQHF	TGTGCCAGCAGGTTAGGCAATCAGCCCCAGCATTTT
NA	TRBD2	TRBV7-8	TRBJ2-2	CASSSGSGARGTGELFF	TGTGCCAGCAGCTCCGGTAGCGGGGCCCGGGGCACCGGGGAGCTGTTTTTT
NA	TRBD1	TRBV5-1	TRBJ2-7	CASSWTPTGDRPYEQYF	TGCGCCAGCAGCTGGACCCCTACAGGGGATCGGCCCTACGAGCAGTACTTC
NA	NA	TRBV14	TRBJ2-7	CASSQDGRGSSYEQYF	TGTGCCAGCAGCCAAGATGGCAGGGGATCATCCTACGAGCAGTACTTC
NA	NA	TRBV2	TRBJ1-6	CASSETGNNSPLHF	TGTGCCAGCAGCGAAACAGGGAATAATTCACCCCTCCACTTT
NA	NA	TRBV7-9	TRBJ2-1	CASSLRRVGNEQFF	TGTGCCAGCAGCTTACGCAGGGTGGGCAATGAGCAGTTCTTC
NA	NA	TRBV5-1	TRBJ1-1	CASGQISSGNTEAFF	TGCGCCAGCGGACAGATTTCTTCGGGGAACACTGAAGCTTTCTTT
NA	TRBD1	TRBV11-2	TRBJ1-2	CASSSYRDRIYGYTF	TGTGCCAGCAGCTCGTACCGGGACAGGATCTATGGCTACACCTTC
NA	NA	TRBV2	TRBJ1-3	CASSRDFLYF	TGTGCCAGCAGTAGGGACTTCCTATATTTT
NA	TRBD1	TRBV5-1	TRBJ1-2	CASSVRGQNSGYTF	TGCGCCAGCAGCGTTAGGGGGCAGAATTCTGGCTACACCTTC